A selection of T cell receptor beta chains follows, all from one sample in a study of cytomegalovirus exposure and HLA in healthy donors. Sequenced by immunoSEQ multiplex PCR; TCRdb stores in-frame clones only, minus some. The sample holds some 100,000 clones, roughly 71% seen once. The sequencing input was PBMCs. Every receptor here comes from a woman aged 18-29 years in good health and CMV-seropositive. Both conserved end residues are part of each CDR3. The D gene is left open where the match is weak. Not every row has a clone size; where given, it reads once, few, many or a size class.

cdr3_nt | cdr3_aa | cdr3_length | v_call | d_call | clone_size | j_call
TGCGCCAGCAGTGATCTTCGGGTAAAGGGACATAGCAATCAGCCCCAGCATTTT | CASSDLRVKGHSNQPQHF | 18 | TRBV10-1 | - | few | TRBJ1-5
TGTGCCAGCAGCCCGGGGGGGGGCGGGCGCTACGAGCAGTACTTC | CASSPGGGGRYEQYF | 15 | TRBV5-8 | TRBD2 | once | TRBJ2-7
TGTGCCAGCAGCTTAGAGTGGTCTAGCGGATACAATGAGCAGTTCTTC | CASSLEWSSGYNEQFF | 16 | TRBV11-2 | TRBD2 | - | TRBJ2-1
TGTGCCAGCAGCTACGGGGATCAGCCCCAGCATTTT | CASSYGDQPQHF | 12 | TRBV5-4 | - | - | TRBJ1-5
TGTGCCAGCAGTTTCTATCCCTACGAGCAGTACTTC | CASSFYPYEQYF | 12 | TRBV27 | - | - | TRBJ2-7
TGTGCCAGCAGTTTCCCCTCGCCCCAGCATTTT | CASSFPSPQHF | 11 | TRBV28 | - | medium-sized | TRBJ1-5
TGTGCCAGCAGCAAAAGGTGGCAGCCCTGTGGAACTATGGGCACAGATACGCAGTATTTT | CASSKRWQPCGTMGTDTQYF | 20 | TRBV21-1 | - | - | TRBJ2-3
TGTGCCAGCAGCGCTTCCGGACACCTTATGGATGAGCAGTTCTTC | CASSASGHLMDEQFF | 15 | TRBV6-1 | - | - | TRBJ2-1
TGTGCCAGCAGCAACAGAGCCCCCTACTATGGCTACACCTTC | CASSNRAPYYGYTF | 14 | TRBV11-2 | - | - | TRBJ1-2
TGTGCCAGCAGTGCCGCCTACGAGCAGTACTTC | CASSAAYEQYF | 11 | TRBV2 | - | - | TRBJ2-7
TGCGCCAGCAGCCAAGGTCCTAGCGGGGGGAGGGATACGCAGTATTTT | CASSQGPSGGRDTQYF | 16 | TRBV4-1 | TRBD2 | once | TRBJ2-3
TGTGCCAGCAGCTTAAATGACAGGGCGAACACTGAAGCTTTCTTT | CASSLNDRANTEAFF | 15 | TRBV7-9 | TRBD1 | - | TRBJ1-1
TGCAGCGCCACGGGAGGGAGGCGGATCGGGCAGGAGACCCAGTACTTC | CSATGGRRIGQETQYF | 16 | TRBV29-1 | TRBD2 | once | TRBJ2-5
TGTGCCAGCAGTTACTCGAGTGGACAGGGGGCCTACGAGCAGTACTTC | CASSYSSGQGAYEQYF | 16 | TRBV6-5 | TRBD1 | - | TRBJ2-7
TGCAGTGCTAGAGACGGGGATACGCAGTATTTT | CSARDGDTQYF | 11 | TRBV20-1 | - | - | TRBJ2-3
TGTGCCAGCCAAATGGGTTCGGGTTCTGAGCAGTTCTTC | CASQMGSGSEQFF | 13 | TRBV27 | - | - | TRBJ2-1
TGTGCCAGCAGCCGCGAACGACCCGGGACAGGGACCATGGGGGAGACCCAGTACTTC | CASSRERPGTGTMGETQYF | 19 | TRBV5-6 | TRBD1 | - | TRBJ2-5
TGTGCCAGCAGTTTATGGGGGCGACGCTCCTACAATGAGCAGTTCTTC | CASSLWGRRSYNEQFF | 16 | TRBV28 | - | - | TRBJ2-1
TGTGCCAGCAGTGAAGGGACTGCGTCCTACGAGCAGTACTTC | CASSEGTASYEQYF | 14 | TRBV2 | - | few | TRBJ2-7
TGCGCCAGCAGCCGAGAAGGGGGAGGGGGGAGCTCAGGTACGCAGTATTTT | CASSREGGGGSSGTQYF | 17 | TRBV4-3 | - | - | TRBJ2-3
TGTGCCAGCAGATGGGACATGAACTATGGCTACACCTTC | CASRWDMNYGYTF | 13 | TRBV28 | - | few | TRBJ1-2
TGTGCCAGCAGCTGGCGGGAAGTCGGTGGCTACACCTTC | CASSWREVGGYTF | 13 | TRBV7-2 | - | - | TRBJ1-2
TGTGCCAGCAGCTCAATGGGGGGGGTTAACACTGAAGCTTTCTTT | CASSSMGGVNTEAFF | 15 | TRBV7-3 | - | - | TRBJ1-1
TGTGCCAGCAGCCCCGGACTAGCGGGGGCCTACGAGCAGTACTTC | CASSPGLAGAYEQYF | 15 | TRBV11-3 | TRBD2 | - | TRBJ2-7